The T cell receptor (beta chain) described here comes from a study of blood T cells in healthy people across ages. Using a J-beta primer mix together with a sample-barcoded 5' primer, a second PCR was run for about 6 to 12 cycles. Tagging of each cDNA molecule was performed by a template-switch adaptor with 12 random nucleotides. TCRdb re-called the 5' RACE reads with MiXCR, one entry per CDR3 protein. The repertoire holds about 760,000 distinct CDR3 sequences, with approximately 60% as singletons. Caucasian, healthy and from Russia, the donors were aged between about 6 and 90. The study isolated at least 6.5 million PBMCs from each sample. V lost 11 bases to trimming and J lost 6 bases; unmatched junction nucleotides: 6. Germline CDR1 is MNHEY and CDR2 is SMNVEV (reference sequence). CDR3 length: 11 residues.

What was sequenced was blood. The chain joins TRBV27 to TRBJ1-1, with 7 bases fitting TRBD1. The origin of this receptor is a man aged 35 to 55 in good health. The CDR3 DNA sequence: TGTGCCGTACGACAGGGCCCTGAAGCTTTCTTT. Protein sequence: CAVRQGPEAFF.